The 25 T cell receptor beta chains below all came from one sample that was sequenced in a study of T cell responses to AZD1222 COVID-19 vaccine (dated by TCRdb to about 2021). The sample's time point label, in plain terms: baseline before first vaccination. Libraries came from the immunoSEQ multiplex PCR assay. Entries here come from immuneACCESS through TCRdb and include only in-frame sequences with V and J called. Some clones fail to appear in such tables; in the studies checked, an unresolved V gene covers under half of the shortfall, and the cause of the remainder is unknown. Here the sample has roughly 150,000 clones; 80% to 90% occur a single time. The ten largest clonotypes hold approximately 8% of the sample. Sequenced material: peripheral blood, taken on day 0 of AZD1222 vaccination. Receptors originate from an adult in good health.

This chain connects TRBV3-1 (or the pseudogene TRBV3-2) to TRBJ2-3; 12 bases are shared with TRBD2. J gave up 5 bases and V 3 bases, and 9 bases lay outside the gene matches. The V gene's germline CDR1 is LGHDT and CDR2 YNNKEL (reference sequence). The CDR3 loop spans 17 amino acids. The CDR3 is CASSHHSSGGAGDTQYF. The CDR3, as DNA: TGTGCCAGCAGCCACCACTCTAGCGGGGGGGCCGGAGATACGCAGTATTTT.

The chain employs TRBV28 and TRBJ1-2; no reliable D call. The germline V gene has CDR1 MDHEN and CDR2 SYDVKM. This CDR3 spans 17 amino acids. V dropped 1 base and J dropped 4 bases, with 19 bases sitting between them. CDR3 loop: CASSLFGVEESSYGYTF. CDR3 nucleotides: TGTGCCAGCAGTTTATTCGGGGTGGAGGAGTCTTCCTATGGCTACACCTTC.

This rearrangement joins TRBV27 to TRBJ2-5; no clear D gene. Germline V gives CDR1 MNHEY, CDR2 SMNVEV (reference sequence). The CDR3 extends over 10 amino acids. V was cut by 8 bases and J by 1 base, with 2 bases left in between. CDR3 DNA sequence: TGTGCCAGCGGCCAAGAGACCCAGTACTTC. As protein: CASGQETQYF.

The chain uses TRBV6-1 and TRBJ1-5, with TRBD1 as a possible D gene (5 bases). V was shortened by 2 bases and J by 4 bases, with 12 bases between the two germline ends. CDR1 is MNHNS, CDR2 SASEGT, per germline. This CDR3 has 15 residues. The CDR3 here is CASSEIFGGNQPQHF. In DNA, the CDR3 is TGTGCCAGCAGTGAAATTTTTGGGGGTAATCAGCCCCAGCATTTT.

The chain combines TRBV5-1 with TRBJ1-6; 7 bases align to TRBD1. CDR1 is SGHRS and CDR2 is YFSETQ in the germline V gene. J lost 9 bases, V lost 2 bases, and 8 bases had no gene match. The CDR3 covers 15 residues. DNA of the CDR3: TGCGCCAGCAGCTTTGAGACAGGGCTTGGTTCACCCCTCCACTTT. As protein: CASSFETGLGSPLHF. Full variable domain (outside the CDR3, taken from reference TRBV5-1 and TRBJ1-6): KAGVTQTPRYLIKTRGQQVTLSCSPISGHRSVSWYQQTPGQGLQFLFEYFSETQRNKGNFPGRFSGRQFSNSRSEMNVSTLELGDSALYLCASSFETGLGSPLHFGNGTRLTVT.

The count of this clone is one. DNA of the CDR3: TGTGCCAGCAGCTTTGGGGGGAATTCACCCCTCCACTTT. Translation gives CASSFGGNSPLHF. The chain is built from TRBV11-2 and TRBJ1-6; possibly TRBD1 for D (5 bases). Germline V gives CDR1 SGHAT, CDR2 FQNNGV. The CDR3 sequence is 13 residues long. V was clipped by 3 bases and J by 7 bases, with 7 bases between them.

The V gene is TRBV2, the J gene TRBJ1-5, with 8 bases that match TRBD1. The CDR3 loop spans 13 amino acids. The germline CDR1 and CDR2 sequences are SNHLY and FYNNEI. Losses at the gene ends were 8 bases for V and 10 bases for J; bases not matched to a gene: 10. CDR3 bases: TGTGCCAGCGCAGGACAGGGCGACGGTCCCCAGCATTTT. It yields the protein CASAGQGDGPQHF.

The rearrangement links TRBV10-1 to TRBJ1-6, with unresolved D. V lost 8 bases and J lost 7, with 12 bases in between. The germline gives CDR1 WNHNN, CDR2 SYGVQD (reference sequence). This CDR3 has 13 residues. CDR3 sequence: CASRPAENSPLHF. The CDR3 region has the DNA TGCGCCAGCCGACCTGCGGAGAATTCACCCCTCCACTTT.

J is TRBJ2-1 and V is TRBV15; TRBD2 is a possible D gene (5 bases). CDR1 LNHNV and CDR2 YYDKDF come from the germline V gene (reference sequence). The V gene lost 1 base and the J gene lost 5 bases, with 9 bases spanning the gap. The CDR3 spans 14 residues. The CDR3 here is CATSRGSEDNEQFF. DNA of the CDR3: TGTGCCACCAGCAGAGGTAGCGAGGACAATGAGCAGTTCTTC.

The chain employs TRBV7-9 and TRBJ2-7, with 7 bases matching TRBD2. Germline V gives CDR1 SEHNR, CDR2 FQNEAQ (reference sequence). The junction had 7 bases not matched to a gene; V was cut back by 8 bases and J by 0 bases. The CDR3 totals 14 residues. CDR3 nucleotides: TGTGCCAGCTCCGTGGGGGGGAGCTCCTACGAGCAGTACTTC. Translation gives CASSVGGSSYEQYF.

This clone occurred once. DNA of the CDR3: TGTGCCAGCAGCCAAGATACGGGTAGGACTGAAGCTTTCTTT. Its translation is CASSQDTGRTEAFF. This sequence joins TRBV4-2 and TRBJ1-1, with unresolved D. The CDR3 runs to 14 residues. Germline CDR1 is LGHNA and CDR2 is YNFKEQ. Trimming took 0 bases from V and 5 from J, leaving 10 bases between them.

The chain is built from TRBV19 and TRBJ2-5; maybe TRBD2 (5 bases). Looked up from germline, CDR1 is LNHDA and CDR2 is SQIVND (reference sequence). V dropped 8 bases and J dropped 4 bases, with 11 bases sitting between them. The CDR3 length is 12 residues. For the CDR3, the DNA is TGTGCCAGTGTCGGGGATCGAGAGACCCAGTACTTC. This gives the protein CASVGDRETQYF.

This chain connects TRBV19 to TRBJ2-3; D remains unclear. This CDR3 comprises 13 residues. V shed 8 bases and J shed 0 bases, with 9 bases lying between them. Germline-derived CDR1 and CDR2 are LNHDA and SQIVND (reference sequence). The CDR3 DNA is TGTGCCAGTGAGACAACTAGCACAGATACGCAGTATTTT. It codes for CASETTSTDTQYF.

The rearrangement links TRBV7-2 to TRBJ2-1; TRBD2 aligns across 12 bases. The CDR3 totals 15 residues. CDR1 is SGHTA and CDR2 is FQGNSA in the germline V gene. The junction had 9 bases not matched to a gene; V was cut back by 5 bases and J by 10 bases. The CDR3 protein is CASSILAGGPQEQFF. DNA for the CDR3: TGTGCCAGCAGCATTCTAGCGGGGGGGCCGCAAGAGCAGTTCTTC.

This clone has a handful of counts. Other nucleotide sequences in the sample specify the same CDR3. The V call is TRBV28, the J call TRBJ1-2; D ambiguous. V dropped 2 bases and J dropped 2 bases, with 0 bases sitting between them. The CDR3 totals 11 residues. Looked up from germline, CDR1 is MDHEN and CDR2 is SYDVKM. The CDR3 sequence: CASSLNYGYTF. The CDR3 bases are TGTGCCAGCAGTTTAAACTATGGCTACACCTTC.

The V and J genes are TRBV6-2 or TRBV6-3 and TRBJ2-1, with D possibly TRBD1 on 5 matching bases. Germline V gene data show CDR1 as MNHEY and CDR2 as SVGEGT. The CDR3 runs 13 residues. V was clipped by 2 bases and J by 10 bases, with 12 bases between them. CDR3 sequence: CASSYRWGREQFF. DNA of the CDR3: TGTGCCAGCAGTTACCGGTGGGGCAGAGAGCAGTTCTTC.

The chain is built from TRBV28 and TRBJ2-1, with 13 positions matching TRBD2. This CDR3 contains 15 residues. Per the germline V gene, CDR1 is MDHEN and CDR2 is SYDVKM. Trimming cost V 7 bases and J 8 bases; bases outside gene matches: 8. The CDR3, as DNA: TGTGCCAGCAAAGGGACTAGCGGGGATCGACATGAGCAGTTCTTC. This sequence encodes CASKGTSGDRHEQFF.

The CDR3 loop reads CASSSSSLAGEYEQFF. CDR3 nucleotides: TGTGCCAGCAGTTCCTCCTCACTAGCGGGAGAGTATGAGCAGTTCTTC. This rearrangement joins TRBV27 to TRBJ2-1; 11 positions match TRBD2. With V trimmed by 4 bases and J by 8 bases, 10 bases remained unmatched. The CDR3 runs 16 residues. CDR1 and CDR2 from the germline V gene are MNHEY and SMNVEV (reference sequence).

This chain links TRBV2 with TRBJ2-5; possibly TRBD2 for D (6 bases). V lost 0 bases and J 13 bases, leaving 12 bases between the germline ends. Germline CDR1 SNHLY, CDR2 FYNNEI. The CDR3 extends over 12 amino acids. CDR3: CASSEAGSPWYF. For the CDR3, the DNA is TGTGCCAGCAGTGAAGCCGGGAGCCCATGGTACTTC.

V and J are TRBV28 and TRBJ1-2; D gene uncertain. V was pared by 3 bases and J by 8 bases, with 10 bases between. Germline V CDR1 and CDR2: MDHEN, SYDVKM. The CDR3 has 12 amino acids. The CDR3 DNA reads as TGTGCCAGCAGTTTGCCTGAGAGCGGCTACACCTTC. Its translation is CASSLPESGYTF.

The gene calls are TRBV2 and TRBJ2-7, with TRBD2 matching 13 bases. Trimming at V came to 5 bases and at J to 1 base, leaving 11 bases not matched to a gene. Germline V gene lookup returns CDR1 SNHLY and CDR2 FYNNEI. The CDR3 has 18 residues. CDR3 in DNA: TGTGCCAGCAGTCCCCCCCTCGGACTAGCGGGAGTGTCCTACGAGCAGTACTTC. Translated, it gives CASSPPLGLAGVSYEQYF.

The chain links TRBV20-1 to TRBJ2-5; no definite D call. Germline CDR1 and CDR2: DFQATT and SNEGSKA (reference sequence). CDR3 length: 11 residues. V was cut by 3 bases and J by 5 bases, with 7 bases left in between. CDR3 bases: TGCAGTGCTAGCCTCTCCGAGACCCAGTACTTC. Protein: CSASLSETQYF.

The table lists this clone with a count of one. The rearrangement links TRBV28 to TRBJ2-7; 9 nucleotides agree with TRBD2. Trimming removed 5 bases from V and 7 bases from J; junction bases left unmatched: 6. Germline CDR1 and CDR2: MDHEN and SYDVKM. The CDR3 runs to 13 residues. CDR3 loop: CASSVIAGVEQYF. The CDR3 DNA is TGTGCCAGCAGTGTAATAGCGGGGGTGGAGCAGTACTTC.

In this sample, this clone turned up a few times. CDR3: CASTYSIRVQPQHF. In DNA form, the CDR3 reads TGTGCCAGCACTTATTCGATCCGTGTTCAGCCCCAGCATTTT. V is TRBV6-6 and J is TRBJ1-5; no clear D. V was pared by 7 bases and J by 6 bases, with 16 bases between. The CDR3 consists of 14 residues. Germline CDR1 and CDR2: MNHNY and SVGAGI (reference sequence).

The chain uses TRBV15 and TRBJ1-1; D is uncertain. Germline CDR1 and CDR2: LNHNV and YYDKDF (reference sequence). Trimming left V 1 base short and J 2 bases short, with 11 bases between. The CDR3 spans 15 residues. The CDR3 is CATSRGLGGNTEAFF. The CDR3 nucleotides are TGTGCCACCAGCAGAGGGTTAGGCGGAAACACTGAAGCTTTCTTT.